This T cell receptor (beta chain) derives from a study of cytotoxic CD8 clonotypes in ibrutinib-treated CLL. On the study more broadly: A median around twelve months of treatment, range 6 to 36, preceded the collection of response samples. On average, each sample had roughly 230,000 productive templates and roughly 95,000 productive rearrangements.

V was clipped by 2 bases and J by 4 bases, with 12 bases between them. The length of the CDR3 is 14 residues. Germline loops: CDR1 SGHKS, CDR2 YYEKEE (reference sequence). Data came from immunoSEQ multiplex PCR; TCRdb stores just in-frame clones and leaves some out. This sample has around 130,000 clones, with 80% to 85% found just once. General observations from the study: The clonality went up when patients responded to ibrutinib and dropped back toward baseline at progression.

As to this clone: Its antigen is unknown.

The receptor's source is a human donor with chronic lymphocytic leukemia. The genes are TRBV5-5 and TRBJ1-2, with D unresolved. Sequencing used PBMCs, obtained after 24 months of ibrutinib treatment. The CDR3 DNA reads TGTGCCAGCAGCTTAGATCTGGGCCTCTATGGCTACACCTTC. Amino acid sequence: CASSLDLGLYGYTF.